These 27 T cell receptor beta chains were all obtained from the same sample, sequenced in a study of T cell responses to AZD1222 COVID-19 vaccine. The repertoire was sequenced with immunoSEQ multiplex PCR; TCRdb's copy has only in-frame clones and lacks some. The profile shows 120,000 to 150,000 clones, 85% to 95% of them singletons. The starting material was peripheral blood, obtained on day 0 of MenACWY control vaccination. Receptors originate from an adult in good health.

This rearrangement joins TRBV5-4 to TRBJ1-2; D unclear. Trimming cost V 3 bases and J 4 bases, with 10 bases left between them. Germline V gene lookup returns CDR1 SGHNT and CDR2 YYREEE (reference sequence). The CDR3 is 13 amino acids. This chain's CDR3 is CASSSTPPYGYTF. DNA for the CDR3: TGTGCCAGCAGCTCGACCCCCCCCTATGGCTACACCTTC. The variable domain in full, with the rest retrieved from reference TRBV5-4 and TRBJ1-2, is ETGVTQSPTHLIKTRGQQVTLRCSSQSGHNTVSWYQQALGQGPQFIFQYYREEENGRGNFPPRFSGLQFPNYSSELNVNALELDDSALYLCASSSTPPYGYTFGSGTRLTVV.

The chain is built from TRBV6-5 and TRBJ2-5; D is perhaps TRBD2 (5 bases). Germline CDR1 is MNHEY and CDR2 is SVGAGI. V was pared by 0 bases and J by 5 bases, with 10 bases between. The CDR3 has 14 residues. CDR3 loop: CASSYSNTGETQYF. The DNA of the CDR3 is TGTGCCAGCAGTTACTCGAACACGGGGGAGACCCAGTACTTC.

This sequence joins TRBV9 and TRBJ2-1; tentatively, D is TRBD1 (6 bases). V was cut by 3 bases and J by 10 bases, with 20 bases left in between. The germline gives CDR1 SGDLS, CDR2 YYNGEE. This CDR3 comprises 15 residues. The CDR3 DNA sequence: TGTGCCAGCAGCGCTTCCCCGACAGGCCCAGGGGAGCAGTTCTTC. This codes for CASSASPTGPGEQFF.

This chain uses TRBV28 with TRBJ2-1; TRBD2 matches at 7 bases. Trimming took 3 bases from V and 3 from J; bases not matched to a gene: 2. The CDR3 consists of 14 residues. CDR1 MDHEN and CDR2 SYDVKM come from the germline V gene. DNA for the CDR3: TGTGCCAGCAGTTTGCGGGAGCACTACAATGAGCAGTTCTTC. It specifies CASSLREHYNEQFF.

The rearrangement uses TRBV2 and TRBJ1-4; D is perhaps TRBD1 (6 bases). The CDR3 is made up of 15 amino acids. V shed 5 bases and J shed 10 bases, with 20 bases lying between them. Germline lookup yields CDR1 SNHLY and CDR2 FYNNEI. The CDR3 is CASSTWTAAGGKLFF. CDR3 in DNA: TGTGCCAGCAGTACCTGGACAGCCGCTGGGGGAAAACTGTTTTTT.

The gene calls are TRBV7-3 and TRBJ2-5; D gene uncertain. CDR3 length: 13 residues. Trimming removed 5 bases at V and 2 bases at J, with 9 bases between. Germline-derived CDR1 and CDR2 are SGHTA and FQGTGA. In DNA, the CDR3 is TGTGCCAGCAGCACTCAGAATCAAGAGACCCAGTACTTC. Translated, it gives CASSTQNQETQYF. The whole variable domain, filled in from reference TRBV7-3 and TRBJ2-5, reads GAGVSQTPSNKVTEKGKYVELRCDPISGHTALYWYRQSLGQGPEFLIYFQGTGAADDSGLPNDRFFAVRPEGSVSTLKIQRTERGDSAVYLCASSTQNQETQYFGPGTRLLVL.

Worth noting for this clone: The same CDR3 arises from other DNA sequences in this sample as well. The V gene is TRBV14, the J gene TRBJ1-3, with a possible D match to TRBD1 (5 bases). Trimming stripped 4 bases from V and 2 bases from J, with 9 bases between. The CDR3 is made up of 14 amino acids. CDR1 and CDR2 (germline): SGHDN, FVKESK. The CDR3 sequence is CASSPLGPGNTIYF. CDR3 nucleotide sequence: TGTGCCAGCAGCCCCTTGGGGCCTGGAAACACCATATATTTT.

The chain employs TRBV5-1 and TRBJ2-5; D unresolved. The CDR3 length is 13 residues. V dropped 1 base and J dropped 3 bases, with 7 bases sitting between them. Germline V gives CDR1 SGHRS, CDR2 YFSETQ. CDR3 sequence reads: CASSLTAEETQYF. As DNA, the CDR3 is TGCGCCAGCAGCTTGACAGCCGAAGAGACCCAGTACTTC.

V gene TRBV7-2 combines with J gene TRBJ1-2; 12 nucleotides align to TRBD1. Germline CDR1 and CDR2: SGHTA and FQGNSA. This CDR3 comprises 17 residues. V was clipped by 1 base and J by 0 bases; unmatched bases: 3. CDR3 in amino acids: CASSLVGQGASNYGYTF. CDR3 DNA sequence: TGTGCCAGCAGCTTAGTGGGACAGGGGGCTTCTAACTATGGCTACACCTTC. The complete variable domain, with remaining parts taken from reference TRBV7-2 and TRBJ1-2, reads GAGVSQSPSNKVTEKGKDVELRCDPISGHTALYWYRQSLGQGLEFLIYFQGNSAPDKSGLPSDRFSAERTGGSVSTLTIQRTQQEDSAVYLCASSLVGQGASNYGYTFGSGTRLTVV.

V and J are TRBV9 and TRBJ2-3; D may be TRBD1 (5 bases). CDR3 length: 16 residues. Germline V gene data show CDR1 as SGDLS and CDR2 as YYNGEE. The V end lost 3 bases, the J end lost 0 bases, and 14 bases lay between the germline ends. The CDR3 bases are TGTGCCAGCAGCGAAGACCCGACAGCGAGCACAGATACGCAGTATTTT. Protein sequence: CASSEDPTASTDTQYF.

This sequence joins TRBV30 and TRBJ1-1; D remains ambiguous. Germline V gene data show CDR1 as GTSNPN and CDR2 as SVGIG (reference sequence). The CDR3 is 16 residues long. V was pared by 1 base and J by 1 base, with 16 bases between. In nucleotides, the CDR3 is TGTGCCTGGAGTGGGTTGAGGGTGGGATGGAACACTGAAGCTTTCTTT. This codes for CAWSGLRVGWNTEAFF.

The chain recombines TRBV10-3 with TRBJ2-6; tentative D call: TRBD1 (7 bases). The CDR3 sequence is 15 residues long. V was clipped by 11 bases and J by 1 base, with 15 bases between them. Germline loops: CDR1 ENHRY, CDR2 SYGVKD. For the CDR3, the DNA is TGTGCCGCCAGACAGGGAGGTTCTGGGGCCAACGTCCTGACTTTC. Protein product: CAARQGGSGANVLTF.

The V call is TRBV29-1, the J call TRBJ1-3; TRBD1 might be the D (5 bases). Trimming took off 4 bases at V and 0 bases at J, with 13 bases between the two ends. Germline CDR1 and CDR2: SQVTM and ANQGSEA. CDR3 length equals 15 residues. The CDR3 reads CSVGRDGASGNTIYF. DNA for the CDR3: TGCAGCGTTGGTAGGGACGGAGCCTCTGGAAACACCATATATTTT.

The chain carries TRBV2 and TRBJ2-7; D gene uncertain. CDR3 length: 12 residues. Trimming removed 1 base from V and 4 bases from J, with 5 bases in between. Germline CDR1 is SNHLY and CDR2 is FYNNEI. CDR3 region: CASSEEVYEQYF. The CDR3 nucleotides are TGTGCCAGCAGTGAAGAGGTTTACGAGCAGTACTTC. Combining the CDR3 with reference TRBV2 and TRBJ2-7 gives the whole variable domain EPEVTQTPSHQVTQMGQEVILRCVPISNHLYFYWYRQILGQKVEFLVSFYNNEISEKSEIFDDQFSVERPDGSNFTLKIRSTKLEDSAMYFCASSEEVYEQYFGPGTRLTVT.

The DNA for the CDR3 is TGTGCCAGCAGGAGGCAGGGGAGCACCGGGGAGCTGTTTTTT. It translates to CASRRQGSTGELFF. V is TRBV6-4 and J is TRBJ2-2; the D gene is possibly TRBD1 (6 bases). The CDR3 sequence is 14 residues long. V was cut by 6 bases and J by 4 bases, with 12 bases left in between. Germline V lookup: CDR1 MRHNA, CDR2 SNTAGT.

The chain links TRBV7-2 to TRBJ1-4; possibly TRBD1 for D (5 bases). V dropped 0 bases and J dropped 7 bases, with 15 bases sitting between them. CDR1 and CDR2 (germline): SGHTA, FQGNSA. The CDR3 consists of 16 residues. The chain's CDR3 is CASSLAGRGAGEKLFF. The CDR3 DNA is TGTGCCAGCAGCTTAGCAGGGAGGGGCGCAGGTGAAAAACTGTTTTTT.

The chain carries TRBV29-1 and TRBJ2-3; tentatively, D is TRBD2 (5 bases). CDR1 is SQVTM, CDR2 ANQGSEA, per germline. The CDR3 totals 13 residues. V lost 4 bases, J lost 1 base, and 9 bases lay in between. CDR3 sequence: CSVVLAGTDTQYF. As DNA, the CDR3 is TGCAGCGTTGTGCTAGCTGGCACAGATACGCAGTATTTT.

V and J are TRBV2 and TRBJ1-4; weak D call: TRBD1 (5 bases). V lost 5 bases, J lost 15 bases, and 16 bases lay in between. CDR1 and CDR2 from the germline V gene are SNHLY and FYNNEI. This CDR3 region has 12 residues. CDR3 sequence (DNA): TGTGCCAGCAGTAGGCGGGGGAAGGGGTTGTTTTTT. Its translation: CASSRRGKGLFF.

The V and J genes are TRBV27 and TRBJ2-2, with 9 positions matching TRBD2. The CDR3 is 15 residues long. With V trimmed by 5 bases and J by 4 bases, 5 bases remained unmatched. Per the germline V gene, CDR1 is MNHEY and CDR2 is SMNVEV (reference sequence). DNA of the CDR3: TGTGCCAGCAGTAGGCTAGCGGGAACCACCGGGGAGCTGTTTTTT. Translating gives CASSRLAGTTGELFF.

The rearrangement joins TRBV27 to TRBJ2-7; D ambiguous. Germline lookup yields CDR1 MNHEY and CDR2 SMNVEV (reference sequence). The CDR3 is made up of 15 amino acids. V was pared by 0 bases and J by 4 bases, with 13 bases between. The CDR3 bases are TGTGCCAGCAGTTTATCGGGGTTGGGAAAGTACGAGCAGTACTTC. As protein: CASSLSGLGKYEQYF.

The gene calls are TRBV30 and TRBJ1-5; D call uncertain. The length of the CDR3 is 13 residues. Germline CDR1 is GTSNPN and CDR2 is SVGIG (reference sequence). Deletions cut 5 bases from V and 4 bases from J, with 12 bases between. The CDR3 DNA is TGTGCCTGGGACGCGGGCCTAAATCAGCCCCAGCATTTT. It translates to CAWDAGLNQPQHF. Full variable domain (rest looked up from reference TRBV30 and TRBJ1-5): SQTIHQWPATLVQPVGSPLSLECTVEGTSNPNLYWYRQAAGRGLQLLFYSVGIGQISSEVPQNLSASRPQDRQFILSSKKLLLSDSGFYLCAWDAGLNQPQHFGDGTRLSIL.

CDR3 loop: CSVREPTYEQYF. The CDR3 nucleotides read TGCAGCGTGCGGGAGCCAACTTACGAGCAGTACTTC. V is TRBV29-1 and J is TRBJ2-7, with 7 bases lining up with TRBD2. This CDR3 contains 12 residues. J was trimmed by 4 bases and V by 6 bases; bases with no gene match: 6. CDR1 is SQVTM and CDR2 is ANQGSEA in the germline V gene.

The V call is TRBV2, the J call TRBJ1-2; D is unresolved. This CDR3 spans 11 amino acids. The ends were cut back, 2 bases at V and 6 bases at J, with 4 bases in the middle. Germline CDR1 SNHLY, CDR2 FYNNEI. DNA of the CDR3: TGTGCCAGCAGTGAATACCATGGCTACACCTTC. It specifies CASSEYHGYTF.

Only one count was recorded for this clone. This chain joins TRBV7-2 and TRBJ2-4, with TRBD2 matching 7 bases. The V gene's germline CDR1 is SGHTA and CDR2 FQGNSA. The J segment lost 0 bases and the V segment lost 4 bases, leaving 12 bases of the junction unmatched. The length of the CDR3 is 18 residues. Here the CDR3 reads CASSSTPASGLAKNIQYF. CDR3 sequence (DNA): TGTGCCAGCAGCTCCACCCCGGCTAGCGGCTTAGCCAAAAACATTCAGTACTTC.

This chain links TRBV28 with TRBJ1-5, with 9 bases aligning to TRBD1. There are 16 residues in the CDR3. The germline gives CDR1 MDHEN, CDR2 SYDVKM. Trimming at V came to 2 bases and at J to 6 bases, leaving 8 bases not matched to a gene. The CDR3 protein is CASSLGNRGRGQPQHF. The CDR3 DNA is TGTGCCAGCAGTTTAGGTAACAGGGGGCGCGGTCAGCCCCAGCATTTT.

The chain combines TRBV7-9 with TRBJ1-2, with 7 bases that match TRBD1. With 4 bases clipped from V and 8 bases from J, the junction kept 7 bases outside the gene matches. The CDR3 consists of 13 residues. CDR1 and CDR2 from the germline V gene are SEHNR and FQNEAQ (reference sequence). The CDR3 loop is CASSSTDRDGYTF. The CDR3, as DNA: TGTGCCAGCAGCTCCACTGACAGGGACGGCTACACCTTC.

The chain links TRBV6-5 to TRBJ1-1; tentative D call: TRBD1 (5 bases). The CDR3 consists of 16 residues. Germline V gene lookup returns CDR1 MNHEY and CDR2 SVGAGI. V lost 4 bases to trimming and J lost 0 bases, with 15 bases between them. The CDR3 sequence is CASSLNRFGMNTEAFF. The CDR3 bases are TGTGCCAGCAGTTTGAACAGGTTTGGTATGAACACTGAAGCTTTCTTT.